The present T cell receptor beta chain was sequenced within a study of neurological immune-mediated disorders. With 8 bases clipped from V and 2 bases from J, the junction kept 18 bases outside the gene matches. This CDR3 has 18 amino acids. CDR1 and CDR2 from the germline V gene are SGHVS and FQNEAQ. This clonotype has a count of ten or more. Synthesis of cDNA was performed by 5'RACE using 10-nucleotide random UMIs. TCRdb re-called the 5' RACE reads with MiXCR, one entry per CDR3 protein. The data hold more than 25,000 distinct CDR3 sequences, with just over 4% observed a single time. The chain employs TRBV7-8 and TRBJ2-5; TRBD2 aligns across 9 bases. Specimen: CD4+ T cells from blood. The source is a woman between 40 and 55 years old in good health. This chain's CDR3 is CASSRLSEREAAQETQYF. CDR3 bases: TGTGCCAGCTCTCGCTTATCAGAGCGGGAGGCCGCACAAGAGACCCAGTACTTC.